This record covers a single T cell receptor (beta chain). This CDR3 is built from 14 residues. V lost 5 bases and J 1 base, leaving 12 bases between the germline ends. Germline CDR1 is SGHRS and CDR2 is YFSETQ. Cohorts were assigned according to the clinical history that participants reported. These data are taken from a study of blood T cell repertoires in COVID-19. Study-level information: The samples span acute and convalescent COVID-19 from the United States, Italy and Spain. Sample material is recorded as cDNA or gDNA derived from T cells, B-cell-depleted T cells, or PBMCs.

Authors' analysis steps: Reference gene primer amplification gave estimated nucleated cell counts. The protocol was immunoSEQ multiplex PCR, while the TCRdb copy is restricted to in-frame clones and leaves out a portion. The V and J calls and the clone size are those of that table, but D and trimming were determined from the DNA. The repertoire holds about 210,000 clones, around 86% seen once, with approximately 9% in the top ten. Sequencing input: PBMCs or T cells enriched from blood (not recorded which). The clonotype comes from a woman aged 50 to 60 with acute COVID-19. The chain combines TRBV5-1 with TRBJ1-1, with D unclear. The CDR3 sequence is CASSLTPRNTEAFF. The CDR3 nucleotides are TGCGCCAGCAGTCTGACACCCCGGAACACTGAAGCTTTCTTT.